This TCR beta chain originates from a study of T cells in Graves' hyperthyroidism and ophthalmopathy. RNA transcripts provided the source from which TCR beta CDR3 regions were amplified. In the first-round RT-PCR of the TCR CDR3, the HTBI primer set was used. From the multiplex PCR reads, TCRdb called clonotypes with MiXCR, one entry per CDR3 protein. The data show 300,000 to 450,000 distinct CDR3 sequences, with about 12% seen just once and 9.2% held by the top ten. V was clipped by 0 bases and J by 6 bases; unmatched bases: 5. Germline loops: CDR1 ENHRY, CDR2 SYGVKD. The CDR3 sequence is 15 residues long.

The receptor was derived from a woman aged 18-30 years with Graves' hyperthyroidism. This chain joins TRBV10-3 and TRBJ2-7, with TRBD1 matching 10 bases. The source material was blood. The CDR3 protein is CAISESGQGKGEQYF. The DNA of the CDR3 is TGTGCCATCAGTGAGTCGGGACAGGGGAAAGGCGAGCAGTACTTC.